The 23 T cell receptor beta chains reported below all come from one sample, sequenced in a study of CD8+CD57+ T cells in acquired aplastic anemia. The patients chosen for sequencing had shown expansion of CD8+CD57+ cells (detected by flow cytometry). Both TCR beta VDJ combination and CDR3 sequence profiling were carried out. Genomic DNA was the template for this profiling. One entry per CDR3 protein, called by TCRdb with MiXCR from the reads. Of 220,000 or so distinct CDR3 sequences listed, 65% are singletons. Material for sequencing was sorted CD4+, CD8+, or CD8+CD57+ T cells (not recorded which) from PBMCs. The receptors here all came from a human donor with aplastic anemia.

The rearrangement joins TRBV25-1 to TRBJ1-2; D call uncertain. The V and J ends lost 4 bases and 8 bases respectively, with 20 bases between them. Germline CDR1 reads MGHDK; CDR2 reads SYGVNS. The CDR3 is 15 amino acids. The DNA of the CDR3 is TGTGCCAGCAGTGGGAGTCGGTTTAAGTTTAAGGGCTACACCTTC. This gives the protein CASSGSRFKFKGYTF.

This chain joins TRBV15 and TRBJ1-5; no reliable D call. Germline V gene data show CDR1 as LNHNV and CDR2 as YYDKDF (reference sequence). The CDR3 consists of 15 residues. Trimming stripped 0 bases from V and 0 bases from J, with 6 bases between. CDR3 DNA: TGTGCCACCAGCAGAGATGGGAATAGCAATCAGCCCCAGCATTTT. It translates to CATSRDGNSNQPQHF.

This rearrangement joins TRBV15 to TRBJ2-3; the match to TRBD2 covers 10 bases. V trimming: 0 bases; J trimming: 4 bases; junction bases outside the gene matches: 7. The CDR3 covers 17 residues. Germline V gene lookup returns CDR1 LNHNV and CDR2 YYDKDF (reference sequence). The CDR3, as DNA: TGTGCCACCAGCAGAGATGCTAGCGGGAGTTTGTCAGATACGCAGTATTTT. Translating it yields CATSRDASGSLSDTQYF.

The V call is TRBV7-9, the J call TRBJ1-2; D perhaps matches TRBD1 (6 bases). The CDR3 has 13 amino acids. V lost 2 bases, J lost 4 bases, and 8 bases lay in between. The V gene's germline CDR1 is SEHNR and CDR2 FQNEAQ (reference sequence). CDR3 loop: CASSLRDIYGYTF. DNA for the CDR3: TGTGCCAGCAGCTTAAGGGACATCTATGGCTACACCTTC.

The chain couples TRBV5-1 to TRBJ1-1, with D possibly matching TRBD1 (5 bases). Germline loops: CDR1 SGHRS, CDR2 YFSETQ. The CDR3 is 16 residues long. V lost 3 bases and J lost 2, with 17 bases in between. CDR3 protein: CASSSGLSLTNTEAFF. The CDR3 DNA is TGCGCCAGCAGCTCGGGGCTTAGCCTTACCAACACTGAAGCTTTCTTT. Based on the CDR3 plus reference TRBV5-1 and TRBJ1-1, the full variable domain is KAGVTQTPRYLIKTRGQQVTLSCSPISGHRSVSWYQQTPGQGLQFLFEYFSETQRNKGNFPGRFSGRQFSNSRSEMNVSTLELGDSALYLCASSSGLSLTNTEAFFGQGTRLTVV.

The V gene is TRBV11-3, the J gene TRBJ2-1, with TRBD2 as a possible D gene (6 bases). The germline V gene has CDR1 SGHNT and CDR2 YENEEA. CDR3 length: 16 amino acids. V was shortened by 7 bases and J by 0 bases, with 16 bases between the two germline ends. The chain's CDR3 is CASNLIAEPSYNEQFF. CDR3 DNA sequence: TGTGCCAGCAACCTTATAGCGGAACCCTCCTACAATGAGCAGTTCTTC. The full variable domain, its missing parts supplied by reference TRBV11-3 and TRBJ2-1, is EAGVVQSPRYKIIEKKQPVAFWCNPISGHNTLYWYLQNLGQGPELLIRYENEEAVDDSQLPKDRFSAERLKGVDSTLKIQPAELGDSAVYLCASNLIAEPSYNEQFFGPGTRLTVL.

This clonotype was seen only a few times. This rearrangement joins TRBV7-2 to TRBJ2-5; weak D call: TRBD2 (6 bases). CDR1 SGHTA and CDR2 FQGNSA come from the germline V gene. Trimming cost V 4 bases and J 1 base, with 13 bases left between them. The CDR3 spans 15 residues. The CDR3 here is CASSSTSGPQETQYF. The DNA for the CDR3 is TGTGCCAGCAGCTCGACGAGCGGGCCCCAAGAGACCCAGTACTTC.

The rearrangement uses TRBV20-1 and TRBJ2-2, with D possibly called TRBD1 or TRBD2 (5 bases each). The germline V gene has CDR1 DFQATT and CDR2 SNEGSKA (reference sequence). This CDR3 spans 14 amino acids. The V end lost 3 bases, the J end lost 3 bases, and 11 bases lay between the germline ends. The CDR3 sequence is CSARDGAYTGELFF. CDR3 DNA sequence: TGCAGTGCTAGGGACGGGGCGTACACCGGGGAGCTGTTTTTT.

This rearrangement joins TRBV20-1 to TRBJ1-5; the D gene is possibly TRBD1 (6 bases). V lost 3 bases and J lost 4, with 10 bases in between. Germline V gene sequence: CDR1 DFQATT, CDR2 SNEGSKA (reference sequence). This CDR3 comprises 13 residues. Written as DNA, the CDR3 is TGCAGTGCTAGTTCAGGGGTGAATCAGCCCCAGCATTTT. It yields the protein CSASSGVNQPQHF.

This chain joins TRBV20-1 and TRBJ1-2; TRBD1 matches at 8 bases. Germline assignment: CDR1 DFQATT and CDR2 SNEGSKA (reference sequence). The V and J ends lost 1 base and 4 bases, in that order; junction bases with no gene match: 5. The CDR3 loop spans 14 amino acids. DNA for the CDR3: TGCAGTGCTAGAGGGGACAGGAGCTCCTATGGCTACACCTTC. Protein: CSARGDRSSYGYTF.

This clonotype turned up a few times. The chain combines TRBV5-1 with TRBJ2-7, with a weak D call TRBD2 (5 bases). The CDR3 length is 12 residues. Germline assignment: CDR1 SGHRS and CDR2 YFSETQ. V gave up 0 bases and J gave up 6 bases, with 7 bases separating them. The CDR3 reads CASSLVRGEQYF. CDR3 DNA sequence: TGCGCCAGCAGCTTGGTTCGGGGCGAGCAGTACTTC.

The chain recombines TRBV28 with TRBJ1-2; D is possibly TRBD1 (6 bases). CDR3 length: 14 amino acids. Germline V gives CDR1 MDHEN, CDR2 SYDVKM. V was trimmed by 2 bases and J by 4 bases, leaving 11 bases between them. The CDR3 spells CASSLTSDSYGYTF. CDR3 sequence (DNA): TGTGCCAGCAGTTTAACTTCGGACAGCTATGGCTACACCTTC.

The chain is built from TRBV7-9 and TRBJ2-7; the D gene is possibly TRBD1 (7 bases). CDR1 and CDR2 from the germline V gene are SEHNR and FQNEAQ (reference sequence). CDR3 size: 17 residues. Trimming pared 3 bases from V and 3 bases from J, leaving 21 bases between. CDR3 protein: CASSLGTRRGVFYEQYF. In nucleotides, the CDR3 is TGTGCCAGCAGCTTGGGGACTCGCAGGGGGGTCTTCTACGAGCAGTACTTC.

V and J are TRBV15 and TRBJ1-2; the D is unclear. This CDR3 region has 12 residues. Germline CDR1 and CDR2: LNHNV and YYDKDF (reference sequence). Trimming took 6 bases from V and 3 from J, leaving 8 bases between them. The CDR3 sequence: CATSNQDYGYTF. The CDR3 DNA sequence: TGTGCCACCAGTAACCAGGACTATGGCTACACCTTC.

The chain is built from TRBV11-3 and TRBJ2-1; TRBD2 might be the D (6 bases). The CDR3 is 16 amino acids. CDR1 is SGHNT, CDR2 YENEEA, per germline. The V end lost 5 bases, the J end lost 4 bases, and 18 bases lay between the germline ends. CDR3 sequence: CASSPVWAGSYNEQFF. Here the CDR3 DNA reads TGTGCCAGCAGCCCCGTCTGGGCCGGGAGTTACAATGAGCAGTTCTTC.

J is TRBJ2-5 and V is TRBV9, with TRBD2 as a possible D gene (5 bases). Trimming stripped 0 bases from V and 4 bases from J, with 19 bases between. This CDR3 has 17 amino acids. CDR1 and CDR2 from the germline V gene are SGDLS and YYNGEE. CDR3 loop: CASSVVKFPGERETQYF. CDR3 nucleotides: TGTGCCAGCAGCGTAGTTAAGTTCCCCGGGGAGCGAGAGACCCAGTACTTC.

This chain's CDR3 is CASSESGDSNQPQHF. The CDR3 DNA reads as TGTGCCAGCAGTGAGTCCGGTGATAGCAATCAGCCCCAGCATTTT. The V and J genes are TRBV6-4 and TRBJ1-5; D gene ambiguous. The germline CDR1 and CDR2 sequences are MRHNA and SNTAGT. The ends were cut back, 3 bases at V and 0 bases at J, with 9 bases in the middle. This CDR3 spans 15 amino acids.

The CDR3 protein is CAISRGTGWNQPQHF. The DNA for the CDR3 is TGTGCCATCAGCAGAGGGACAGGGTGGAATCAGCCCCAGCATTTT. This chain links TRBV10-3 with TRBJ1-5; 9 positions match TRBD1. CDR3 length equals 15 residues. J lost 4 bases, V lost 6 bases, and 7 bases had no gene match. Germline CDR1 is ENHRY and CDR2 is SYGVKD.

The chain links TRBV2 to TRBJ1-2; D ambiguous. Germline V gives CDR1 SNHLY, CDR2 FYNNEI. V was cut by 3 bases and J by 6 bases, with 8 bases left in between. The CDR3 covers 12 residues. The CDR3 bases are TGTGCCAGCAGTGATTGGGGAGATGGCTACACCTTC. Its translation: CASSDWGDGYTF.

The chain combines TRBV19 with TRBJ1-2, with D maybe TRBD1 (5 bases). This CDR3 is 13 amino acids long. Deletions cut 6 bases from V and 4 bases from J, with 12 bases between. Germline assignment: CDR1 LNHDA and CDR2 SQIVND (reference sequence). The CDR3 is CASRLTGPYGYTF. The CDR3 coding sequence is TGTGCCAGTAGGCTCACAGGACCCTATGGCTACACCTTC.

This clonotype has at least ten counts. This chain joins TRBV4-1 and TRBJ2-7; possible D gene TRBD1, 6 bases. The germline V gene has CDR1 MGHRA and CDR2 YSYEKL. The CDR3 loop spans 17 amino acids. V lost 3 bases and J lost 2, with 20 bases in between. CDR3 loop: CASSHPGGGPGTYEQYF. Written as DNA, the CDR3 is TGCGCCAGCAGCCACCCCGGTGGGGGCCCGGGGACCTACGAGCAGTACTTC.

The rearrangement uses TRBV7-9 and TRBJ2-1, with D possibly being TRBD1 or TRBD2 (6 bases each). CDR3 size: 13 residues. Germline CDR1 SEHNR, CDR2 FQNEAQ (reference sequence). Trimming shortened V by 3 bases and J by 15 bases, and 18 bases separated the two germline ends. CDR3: CASSLDVAGEAFF. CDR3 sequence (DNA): TGTGCCAGCAGCTTGGATGTGGCAGGGGAGGCGTTCTTC.

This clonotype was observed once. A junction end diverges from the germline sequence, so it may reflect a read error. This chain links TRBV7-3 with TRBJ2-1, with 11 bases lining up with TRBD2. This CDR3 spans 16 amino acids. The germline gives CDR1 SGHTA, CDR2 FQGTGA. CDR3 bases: TGCGCCAGCAGCGACGCTAGCGGGGGGTCTCCCAATGAGCAGTCCTTC. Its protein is CASSDASGGSPNEQSF.